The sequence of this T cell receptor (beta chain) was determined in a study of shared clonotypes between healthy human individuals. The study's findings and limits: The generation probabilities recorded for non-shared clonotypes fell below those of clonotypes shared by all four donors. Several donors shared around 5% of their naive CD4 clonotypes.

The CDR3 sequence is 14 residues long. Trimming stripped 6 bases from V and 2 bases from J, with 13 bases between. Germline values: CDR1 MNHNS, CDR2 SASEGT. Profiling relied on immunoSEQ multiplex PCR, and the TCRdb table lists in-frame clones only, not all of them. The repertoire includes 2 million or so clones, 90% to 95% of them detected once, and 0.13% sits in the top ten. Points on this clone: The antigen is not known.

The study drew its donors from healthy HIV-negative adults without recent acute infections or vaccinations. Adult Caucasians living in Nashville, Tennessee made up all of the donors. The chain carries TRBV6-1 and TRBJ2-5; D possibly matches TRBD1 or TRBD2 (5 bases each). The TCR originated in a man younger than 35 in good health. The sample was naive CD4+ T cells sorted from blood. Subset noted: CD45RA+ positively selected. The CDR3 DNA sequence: TGTGCCAGCAGCTTAAACGGGGCACAAGAGACCCAGTACTTC. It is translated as CASSLNGAQETQYF.